One sample yielded the 2 T cell receptor beta chains listed below, sequenced in a study of T cell responses to AZD1222 COVID-19 vaccine. Some clones are missing from TCRdb's copy, which holds only in-frame ones; the method was immunoSEQ multiplex PCR. In the table there are tens of thousands of clones, approximately 88% of which are singletons. The material sequenced was peripheral blood, taken 28 days after the second AZD1222 dose. The receptors were sampled from an adult who received the AZD1222 COVID-19 vaccine.

The chain has TRBV6-2 or TRBV6-3 and TRBJ2-6; D is unclear. The CDR3 contains 15 residues. Germline CDR1 and CDR2: MNHEY and SVGEGT. With 5 bases removed from V and 2 bases from J, the gap between germline ends came to 10 bases. The CDR3 DNA follows: TGTGCCAGCAGTAACCCCCGGGCTGGGGCCAACGTCCTGACTTTC. Translation gives CASSNPRAGANVLTF.

V usage is TRBV13 and J usage is TRBJ2-2; 10 nucleotides match TRBD1. The ends lost 5 bases at V and 5 bases at J; junction bases unmatched: 5. The CDR3 has 15 residues. Germline CDR1 is PRHDT and CDR2 is FYEKMQ (reference sequence). The CDR3, as DNA: TGTGCCAGCAGCCGACAGGGGGCCGGGACCGGGGAGCTGTTTTTT. Protein: CASSRQGAGTGELFF.